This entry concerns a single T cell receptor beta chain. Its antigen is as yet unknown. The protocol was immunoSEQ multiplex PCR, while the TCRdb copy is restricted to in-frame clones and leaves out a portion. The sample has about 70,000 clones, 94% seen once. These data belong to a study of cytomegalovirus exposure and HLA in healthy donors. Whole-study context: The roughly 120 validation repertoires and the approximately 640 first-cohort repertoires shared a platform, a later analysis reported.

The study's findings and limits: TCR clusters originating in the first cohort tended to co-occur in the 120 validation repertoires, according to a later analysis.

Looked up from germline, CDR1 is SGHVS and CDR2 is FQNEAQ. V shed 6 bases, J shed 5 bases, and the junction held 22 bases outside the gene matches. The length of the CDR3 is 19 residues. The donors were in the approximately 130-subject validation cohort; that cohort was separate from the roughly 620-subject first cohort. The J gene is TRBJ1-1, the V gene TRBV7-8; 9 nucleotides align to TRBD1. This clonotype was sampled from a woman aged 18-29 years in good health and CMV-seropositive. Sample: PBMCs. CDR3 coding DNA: TGTGCCAGCAGTGTTTGGCAGGGGGACAGGGCATTCCGCGGGACTGAAGCTTTCTTT. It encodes CASSVWQGDRAFRGTEAFF.